Sequencing of this T cell receptor beta chain was carried out in a study of T cell responses to AZD1222 COVID-19 vaccine. The CDR3 runs to 13 residues. After removal of 6 bases from V and 6 bases from J, the junction contained 5 bases not matched to a gene. Study results and caveats: Baseline seropositivity characterized only 5 to 7 AZD1222 recipients. Unmutated variant regions reportedly attract nearly half of all spike-specific TCRs. It should be noted that donors were predominantly white British and more often female, and clonal diversity was possibly underestimated. Along spike, vaccine-associated CD4 TCRs were found throughout, with dominance at 160-218 and 743-854.

Details on this clone: Antigen unknown.

The protocol was immunoSEQ multiplex PCR, while the TCRdb copy is restricted to in-frame clones and leaves out a portion. The table includes about 130,000 clones, roughly 92% detected once. The sequence derives from an adult who received the AZD1222 COVID-19 vaccine. The gene calls are TRBV12-3 or TRBV12-4 and TRBJ2-7, with 10 bases matching TRBD1. The input for sequencing was peripheral blood, taken 28 days after the second AZD1222 dose. The CDR3: CASSQGQGGEQYF. For the CDR3, the DNA is TGTGCCAGCAGCCAAGGACAGGGGGGCGAGCAGTACTTC.